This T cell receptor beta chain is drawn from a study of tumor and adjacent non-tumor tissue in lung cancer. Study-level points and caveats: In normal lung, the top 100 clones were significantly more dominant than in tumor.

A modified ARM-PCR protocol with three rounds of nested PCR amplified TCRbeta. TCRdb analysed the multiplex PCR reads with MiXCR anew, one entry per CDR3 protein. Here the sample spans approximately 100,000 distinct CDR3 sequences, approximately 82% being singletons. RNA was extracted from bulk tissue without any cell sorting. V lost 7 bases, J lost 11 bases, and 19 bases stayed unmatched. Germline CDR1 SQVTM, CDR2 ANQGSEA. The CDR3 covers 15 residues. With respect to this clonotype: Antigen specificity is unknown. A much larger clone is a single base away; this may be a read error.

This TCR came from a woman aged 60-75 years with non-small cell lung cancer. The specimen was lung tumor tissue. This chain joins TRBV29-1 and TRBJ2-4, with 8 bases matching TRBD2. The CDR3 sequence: CSALKPGLEGDVQYF. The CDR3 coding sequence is TGCAGCGCTCTCAAACCGGGACTAGAGGGAGACGTTCAGTACTTC. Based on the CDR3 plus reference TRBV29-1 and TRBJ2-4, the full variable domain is SAVISQKPSRDICQRGTSLTIQCQVDSQVTMMFWYRQQPGQSLTLIATANQGSEATYESGFVIDKFPISRPNLTFSTLTVSNMSPEDSSIYLCSALKPGLEGDVQYFGAGTRLSVL.